Presented here are 15 T cell receptor beta chains from one specimen sequenced in a study of T-cell memory formation after mild COVID-19. Using its own MiXCR run on the 5' RACE reads, TCRdb lists one record per CDR3 protein. In the table there are 530,000 or so distinct CDR3 sequences, approximately 15% of which are singletons. Sequenced input: PBMCs or a T cell subset sorted from them (not recorded which). These receptors all stem from an adult woman who had mild COVID-19 (a few samples of this study predate the infection). Cell type and time point are not known.

A few counts support this clonotype. The rearrangement joins TRBV7-9 to TRBJ2-6; the D is unclear. Germline V gives CDR1 SEHNR, CDR2 FQNEAQ (reference sequence). The germline V and J ends were trimmed by 6 bases and 3 bases, with 3 bases remaining between them. The CDR3 sequence is 12 residues long. In nucleotides, the CDR3 is TGTGCCAGCAGACTTGGGGCCAACGTCCTGACTTTC. It is translated as CASRLGANVLTF. The full variable domain, with the rest looked up from reference TRBV7-9 and TRBJ2-6, is DTGVSQNPRHKITKRGQNVTFRCDPISEHNRLYWYRQTLGQGPEFLTYFQNEAQLEKSRLLSDRFSAERPKGSFSTLEIQRTEQGDSAMYLCASRLGANVLTFGAGSRLTVL.

This clonotype has just a few counts. The V call is TRBV12-3 or TRBV12-4, the J call TRBJ1-5; no clear D gene. V was cut by 3 bases and J by 1 base, with 10 bases left in between. This CDR3 contains 15 residues. The CDR3 region has the DNA TGTGCCAGCAGTTTGACTCAACAAAGCAATCAGCCCCAGCATTTT. Translated, it gives CASSLTQQSNQPQHF.

This clonotype was seen a few times. This chain links TRBV24-1 with TRBJ1-5; D unresolved. The CDR3 loop spans 14 amino acids. From germline, CDR1 is KGHDR and CDR2 SFDVKD. Trimming removed 4 bases from V and 4 bases from J, with 10 bases in between. In DNA, the CDR3 is TGTGCCACCAGTGAGGAGGGTGGGAATCAGCCCCAGCATTTT. Residues: CATSEEGGNQPQHF.

The chain is built from TRBV11-1 and TRBJ2-1; either TRBD1 or TRBD2 may supply D (6 bases each). The germline V gene encodes CDR1 SGHAT and CDR2 FQDESV (reference sequence). V dropped 5 bases and J dropped 7 bases, with 21 bases sitting between them. This CDR3 spans 16 amino acids. As DNA, the CDR3 is TGTGCCAGCAGCCACAGGGTAGCGGCCCAGGGGAATGAGCAGTTCTTC. Translating gives CASSHRVAAQGNEQFF.

This clonotype came up a few times. This chain uses TRBV5-1 with TRBJ2-5, with a possible D match to TRBD2 (6 bases). The germline CDR1 and CDR2 sequences are SGHRS and YFSETQ. The CDR3 totals 14 residues. V shed 4 bases and J shed 2 bases, with 12 bases lying between them. The CDR3 loop reads CASSGGLLQETQYF. The CDR3 DNA sequence: TGCGCCAGCAGCGGGGGACTGCTACAAGAGACCCAGTACTTC. Full variable domain (missing parts from reference TRBV5-1 and TRBJ2-5): KAGVTQTPRYLIKTRGQQVTLSCSPISGHRSVSWYQQTPGQGLQFLFEYFSETQRNKGNFPGRFSGRQFSNSRSEMNVSTLELGDSALYLCASSGGLLQETQYFGPGTRLLVL.

The chain links TRBV7-2 to TRBJ1-1, with 7 bases lining up with TRBD1. V lost 5 bases and J lost 4; bases outside the gene matches: 10. This CDR3 region has 15 residues. CDR1 SGHTA and CDR2 FQGNSA come from the germline V gene. The CDR3 nucleotides are TGTGCCAGCAGCACTGGGACGAACAGGGGCACTGAAGCTTTCTTT. Protein: CASSTGTNRGTEAFF.

This clonotype came up a few times. The CDR3 bases are TGCAGTGCTAGAGAGGCAGGATCTTACTATGGCTACACCTTC. It is translated as CSAREAGSYYGYTF. V is TRBV20-1 and J is TRBJ1-2; D uncertain. The CDR3 is made up of 14 amino acids. The germline V gene has CDR1 DFQATT and CDR2 SNEGSKA (reference sequence). Deletions cut 0 bases from V and 3 bases from J, with 11 bases between.

This clonotype was counted between two and nine times. CDR3 in DNA: TGCGCCAGCAGCTTGGATACACCCCCCGACGCCTACGAGCAGTACTTC. Encoded protein: CASSLDTPPDAYEQYF. V usage is TRBV5-1 and J usage is TRBJ2-7; D call uncertain. The CDR3 contains 16 residues. Germline CDR1 is SGHRS and CDR2 is YFSETQ. Trimming pared 0 bases from V and 2 bases from J, leaving 15 bases between. Supplemented by reference TRBV5-1 and TRBJ2-7, the full variable domain reads KAGVTQTPRYLIKTRGQQVTLSCSPISGHRSVSWYQQTPGQGLQFLFEYFSETQRNKGNFPGRFSGRQFSNSRSEMNVSTLELGDSALYLCASSLDTPPDAYEQYFGPGTRLTVT.

Ten or more counts support this clonotype. One junction end disagrees with the germline gene, perhaps due to a read error. This chain joins TRBV7-9 and TRBJ1-1; no clear D. In germline, CDR1 is SEHNR, CDR2 FQNEAQ (reference sequence). This CDR3 region has 13 residues. The CDR3 DNA sequence: TGTGCCAGCACCTTAGCAGTAAACACTGAAGCTTTCTTT. It codes for CASTLAVNTEAFF. Using reference TRBV7-9 and TRBJ1-1 for the parts outside the CDR3, the full variable domain is DTGVSQNPRHKITKRGQNVTFRCDPISEHNRLYWYRQTLGQGPEFLTYFQNEAQLEKSRLLSDRFSAERPKGSFSTLEIQRTEQGDSAMYLCASTLAVNTEAFFGQGTRLTVV.

There are a few counts of this clonotype. This chain connects TRBV20-1 to TRBJ2-3, with D possibly called TRBD1 or TRBD2 (6 bases each). This CDR3 contains 15 residues. Germline loops: CDR1 DFQATT, CDR2 SNEGSKA (reference sequence). The germline V and J ends were trimmed by 1 base and 2 bases, with 13 bases remaining between them. DNA of the CDR3: TGCAGTGCTAGAGCGGGGGCACTCTTCACAGATACGCAGTATTTT. Translating gives CSARAGALFTDTQYF.

This clonotype was observed a handful of times. The chain recombines TRBV5-1 with TRBJ1-4; D is possibly TRBD1 (6 bases). Trimming took 5 bases from V and 4 from J, leaving 12 bases between them. This CDR3 has 14 amino acids. In germline, CDR1 is SGHRS, CDR2 YFSETQ. The CDR3 nucleotides are TGCGCCAGCAGGAAAGGACAGAGTAATGAAAAACTGTTTTTT. It translates to CASRKGQSNEKLFF.

This chain connects TRBV7-9 to TRBJ2-3; D is ambiguous. Trimming cost V 8 bases and J 6 bases, with 9 bases left between them. The CDR3 has 11 residues. Germline V gene data show CDR1 as SEHNR and CDR2 as FQNEAQ (reference sequence). The CDR3 region is CASRRVDTQYF. The CDR3 DNA sequence: TGTGCCAGCCGGAGAGTGGATACGCAGTATTTT. Full variable domain (remainder filled in from reference TRBV7-9 and TRBJ2-3): DTGVSQNPRHKITKRGQNVTFRCDPISEHNRLYWYRQTLGQGPEFLTYFQNEAQLEKSRLLSDRFSAERPKGSFSTLEIQRTEQGDSAMYLCASRRVDTQYFGPGTRLTVL.

This clonotype appeared once. The chain is built from TRBV14 and TRBJ2-1, with 8 bases fitting TRBD2. This CDR3 spans 17 amino acids. From germline, CDR1 is SGHDN and CDR2 FVKESK. The V gene end was trimmed by 4 bases and the J gene end by 4 bases; junction bases not matched to a gene: 12. CDR3 bases: TGTGCCAGCAGCCGACATCTAGGGCTAGCGGGTTACAATGAGCAGTTCTTC. It codes for CASSRHLGLAGYNEQFF.

In this sample, this clonotype turned up a few times. V and J are TRBV12-3 or TRBV12-4 and TRBJ2-7; D not certain. The CDR3 is made up of 14 amino acids. Trimming stripped 5 bases from V and 6 bases from J, with 17 bases between. Written as DNA, the CDR3 is TGTGCCAGCAGTCTGCTAAAGTTGCGTGGCGAGCAGTACTTC. Encoded protein: CASSLLKLRGEQYF.

The chain has TRBV4-3 and TRBJ2-1; the D gene is possibly TRBD1 (5 bases). The CDR3 length is 13 residues. V dropped 2 bases and J dropped 6 bases, with 8 bases sitting between them. Germline V gene lookup returns CDR1 LGHNA and CDR2 YSLEER. As DNA, the CDR3 is TGCGCCAGCAGCCAAAACAGGCCCAATGAGCAGTTCTTC. Encoded protein: CASSQNRPNEQFF.